The 23 T cell receptor beta chains given below trace back to one sample, sequenced in a study of blood T cell repertoires in COVID-19. The assay was immunoSEQ multiplex PCR, and TCRdb's table has in-frame clones only and misses some. Of roughly 100,000 clones listed, roughly nine tenths are singletons. The sequenced material came from peripheral blood. The receptor source for this set is a human donor in a cohort sampled during active COVID-19.

The rearrangement joins TRBV24-1 to TRBJ1-5; the D gene is possibly TRBD1 (6 bases). Germline CDR1 and CDR2: KGHDR and SFDVKD. CDR3 size: 13 residues. V lost 0 bases to trimming and J lost 12 bases, with 11 bases between them. In nucleotides, the CDR3 is TGTGCCACCAGTGATTTGTCGGGGGGGCTCCAGCATTTT. Its translation is CATSDLSGGLQHF.

J is TRBJ1-2 and V is TRBV15, with 7 nucleotides matching TRBD1. The V segment lost 1 base and the J segment 7 bases; nucleotides outside the gene matches: 15. CDR1 and CDR2 from the germline V gene are LNHNV and YYDKDF (reference sequence). This CDR3 comprises 17 residues. The CDR3 sequence is CATSRGGQSRGFVGYTF. For the CDR3, the DNA is TGTGCCACCAGCAGAGGGGGACAGAGCCGGGGGTTTGTTGGCTACACCTTC. Full variable domain (missing parts from reference TRBV15 and TRBJ1-2): DAMVIQNPRYQVTQFGKPVTLSCSQTLNHNVMYWYQQKSSQAPKLLFHYYDKDFNNEADTPDNFQSRRPNTSFCFLDIRSPGLGDTAMYLCATSRGGQSRGFVGYTFGSGTRLTVV.

The rearrangement joins TRBV5-1 to TRBJ1-3; no clear D gene. Trimming removed 3 bases from V and 0 bases from J, with 10 bases in between. Germline CDR1 SGHRS, CDR2 YFSETQ. This CDR3 region has 15 residues. CDR3 protein: CASSSTGNSGNTIYF. The CDR3 coding sequence is TGCGCCAGCAGCTCTACGGGGAACTCTGGAAACACCATATATTTT.

This clone was found once. The chain has TRBV6-5 and TRBJ2-3; 7 nucleotides agree with TRBD1. J lost 6 bases, V lost 6 bases, and 6 bases had no gene match. The germline CDR1 and CDR2 sequences are MNHEY and SVGAGI. The CDR3 has 13 amino acids. The CDR3 DNA is TGTGCCAGCAGCCTCGACAGGGCTGATACGCAGTATTTT. It specifies CASSLDRADTQYF.

This CDR3 reads CASSPVGLEAFF. For the CDR3, the DNA is TGTGCCAGCAGCCCCGTGGGGCTTGAAGCTTTCTTT. V gene TRBV5-4 combines with J gene TRBJ1-1; D possibly corresponds to TRBD1 (5 bases). The length of the CDR3 is 12 residues. Trimming cost V 4 bases and J 7 bases, with 11 bases left between them. Germline-derived CDR1 and CDR2 are SGHNT and YYREEE (reference sequence).

The chain uses TRBV11-2 and TRBJ2-5; 10 nucleotides agree with TRBD1. CDR3 length: 15 amino acids. Germline-derived CDR1 and CDR2 are SGHAT and FQNNGV. Trimming at V came to 4 bases and at J to 6 bases, leaving 8 bases not matched to a gene. The chain's CDR3 is CASSSDPGQGKTQYF. The CDR3 DNA is TGTGCCAGCAGCTCCGACCCGGGACAGGGGAAGACCCAGTACTTC.

This sequence joins TRBV28 and TRBJ2-1, with TRBD2 identical over 8 bases. V was clipped by 6 bases and J by 7 bases; unmatched bases: 11. Germline CDR1 reads MDHEN; CDR2 reads SYDVKM. CDR3 length: 15 residues. CDR3 in DNA: TGTGCCAGCAGCTCTCCAGCGGGAGTACTGAATGAGCAGTTCTTC. It translates to CASSSPAGVLNEQFF.

This chain's CDR3 is CASSPQGNYGYTF. CDR3 nucleotides: TGTGCCAGCAGCCCCCAGGGTAACTATGGCTACACCTTC. This chain joins TRBV7-3 and TRBJ1-2; D is perhaps TRBD1 (5 bases). The germline V gene has CDR1 SGHTA and CDR2 FQGTGA. V was trimmed by 5 bases and J by 1 base, leaving 8 bases between them. This CDR3 region has 13 residues.

V usage is TRBV6-5 and J usage is TRBJ1-2; TRBD1 is a possible D gene (6 bases). The germline V and J ends were trimmed by 7 bases and 1 base, with 16 bases remaining between them. Germline CDR1 is MNHEY and CDR2 is SVGAGI. This CDR3 is 15 amino acids long. CDR3 residues: CASTPGQPRNYGYTF. Here the CDR3 DNA reads TGTGCCAGCACCCCCGGACAGCCTCGTAACTATGGCTACACCTTC.

This sequence joins TRBV6-2 or TRBV6-3 and TRBJ1-2; 11 bases map to TRBD1. The V segment lost 5 bases and the J segment 3 bases; nucleotides outside the gene matches: 5. The CDR3 runs to 15 residues. Germline V gives CDR1 MNHEY, CDR2 SVGEGT. The CDR3 coding sequence is TGTGCCAGCAGTCCCGGACAGGGGGCTTACTATGGCTACACCTTC. Translated, it gives CASSPGQGAYYGYTF.

The rearrangement joins TRBV7-3 to TRBJ2-1; 10 bases are a match to TRBD2. V lost 5 bases to trimming and J lost 1 base; unmatched junction nucleotides: 5. The germline V gene has CDR1 SGHTA and CDR2 FQGTGA. CDR3 length: 16 residues. The DNA for the CDR3 is TGTGCCAGCAGCCCCGTGACTAGCGGGTCCTACAATGAGCAGTTCTTC. Residues: CASSPVTSGSYNEQFF.

This clone has only one observation. The genes are TRBV12-5 and TRBJ2-2; tentatively, D is TRBD1 (5 bases). Germline values: CDR1 LGHNT, CDR2 FRNRAP. Trimming removed 6 bases at V and 1 base at J, with 6 bases between. CDR3 length: 13 residues. This chain's CDR3 is CASGQGNTGELFF. CDR3 sequence (DNA): TGTGCTAGTGGGCAGGGGAACACCGGGGAGCTGTTTTTT.

The chain employs TRBV3-1 (or the pseudogene TRBV3-2) and TRBJ2-3; perhaps TRBD1 as D (5 bases). Deletions cut 3 bases from V and 4 bases from J, with 17 bases between. Germline CDR1 and CDR2: LGHDT and YNNKEL (reference sequence). This CDR3 region has 16 residues. Here the CDR3 reads CASSQYPSSGPDTQYF. CDR3 coding DNA: TGTGCCAGCAGCCAGTATCCTTCCTCAGGGCCAGATACGCAGTATTTT.

V and J are TRBV11-2 and TRBJ1-6, with D uncertain. Germline V gene sequence: CDR1 SGHAT, CDR2 FQNNGV. There are 16 residues in the CDR3. Deletions cut 2 bases from V and 11 bases from J, with 19 bases between. The CDR3 DNA follows: TGTGCCAGCAGCTTACCAGGAGGCCAGTCAAGGACACCCCTCCACTTT. Its translation: CASSLPGGQSRTPLHF.

The J gene is TRBJ2-5, the V gene TRBV12-5; a weak D match, TRBD1 (6 bases). CDR3 length: 16 residues. Trimming left V 0 bases short and J 5 bases short, with 16 bases between. CDR1 and CDR2 (germline): LGHNT, FRNRAP. CDR3 sequence (DNA): TGTGCTAGTGGTTTGGTACTCACAGGGCGAGGGGAGACCCAGTACTTC. This encodes CASGLVLTGRGETQYF.

Written as DNA, the CDR3 is TGTGCCAGCAGCCGCGGGTCAGGTGGGGTGGAGACCCAGTACTTC. Protein: CASSRGSGGVETQYF. The chain combines TRBV13 with TRBJ2-5, with D perhaps matching TRBD2 (5 bases). Germline V CDR1 and CDR2: PRHDT, FYEKMQ (reference sequence). This CDR3 region has 15 residues. V dropped 5 bases and J dropped 5 bases, with 18 bases sitting between them. Drawing the rest from reference TRBV13 and TRBJ2-5, the complete variable domain is AAGVIQSPRHLIKEKRETATLKCYPIPRHDTVYWYQQGPGQDPQFLISFYEKMQSDKGSIPDRFSAQQFSDYHSELNMSSLELGDSALYFCASSRGSGGVETQYFGPGTRLLVL.

The chain is built from TRBV9 and TRBJ2-3, with TRBD1 matching over 8 bases. This CDR3 is 16 amino acids long. Germline V gene data show CDR1 as SGDLS and CDR2 as YYNGEE. The junction had 8 bases not matched to a gene; V was cut back by 4 bases and J by 1 base. The chain's CDR3 is CASSQDRARGTDTQYF. In nucleotides, the CDR3 is TGTGCCAGCAGCCAGGACAGGGCTCGAGGCACAGATACGCAGTATTTT.

The rearrangement joins TRBV10-3 to TRBJ2-1; D unclear. CDR1 ENHRY and CDR2 SYGVKD come from the germline V gene. The CDR3 loop spans 13 amino acids. With 6 bases removed from V and 5 bases from J, the gap between germline ends came to 11 bases. The CDR3 DNA sequence: TGTGCCATCAGCCCCGGGTCCGACAATGAGCAGTTCTTC. Amino acid sequence: CAISPGSDNEQFF.

V and J are TRBV4-3 and TRBJ1-1, with 7 bases aligning to TRBD1. The CDR3 consists of 15 residues. Germline-derived CDR1 and CDR2 are LGHNA and YSLEER. Trimming at V came to 3 bases and at J to 3 bases, leaving 7 bases not matched to a gene. CDR3 coding DNA: TGCGCCAGCAGCCATACCGACAGGGAGGACACTGAAGCTTTCTTT. Residues: CASSHTDREDTEAFF.

This chain links TRBV19 with TRBJ1-2; 7 bases match TRBD1. Germline V gene lookup returns CDR1 LNHDA and CDR2 SQIVND (reference sequence). This CDR3 has 13 residues. V gave up 5 bases and J gave up 4 bases; unmatched junction bases: 4. DNA of the CDR3: TGTGCCAGTAGTCGGGACAGCTCCTATGGCTACACCTTC. Translated, it gives CASSRDSSYGYTF.

V gene TRBV5-4 combines with J gene TRBJ1-6; D might be TRBD1 (6 bases). CDR1 and CDR2 (germline): SGHNT, YYREEE (reference sequence). The CDR3 is made up of 14 amino acids. V lost 4 bases to trimming and J lost 10 bases, with 15 bases between them. CDR3 bases: TGTGCCAGCAGCCCTGGGGACAAAAGCTCACCCCTCCACTTT. It is translated as CASSPGDKSSPLHF. Together with reference TRBV5-4 and TRBJ1-6, the CDR3 gives the full variable domain: ETGVTQSPTHLIKTRGQQVTLRCSSQSGHNTVSWYQQALGQGPQFIFQYYREEENGRGNFPPRFSGLQFPNYSSELNVNALELDDSALYLCASSPGDKSSPLHFGNGTRLTVT.

The chain recombines TRBV9 with TRBJ1-1; 7 bases align to TRBD1. Germline V gives CDR1 SGDLS, CDR2 YYNGEE. The CDR3 consists of 15 residues. V lost 4 bases, J lost 1 base, and 7 bases stayed unmatched. The CDR3 DNA reads TGTGCCAGCAGCCCCCGGGGACAGTGGAACACTGAAGCTTTCTTT. It encodes CASSPRGQWNTEAFF.

The chain links TRBV18 to TRBJ2-3; 10 positions match TRBD2. This CDR3 region has 17 residues. CDR1 and CDR2 from the germline V gene are KGHSH and LQKENI. With V trimmed by 0 bases and J by 14 bases, 17 bases remained unmatched. The CDR3 DNA follows: TGTGCCAGCTCACCACCGTCGGCTAGCGGGAGTGTGTGGGGTCGGTATTTT. Its protein product is CASSPPSASGSVWGRYF.